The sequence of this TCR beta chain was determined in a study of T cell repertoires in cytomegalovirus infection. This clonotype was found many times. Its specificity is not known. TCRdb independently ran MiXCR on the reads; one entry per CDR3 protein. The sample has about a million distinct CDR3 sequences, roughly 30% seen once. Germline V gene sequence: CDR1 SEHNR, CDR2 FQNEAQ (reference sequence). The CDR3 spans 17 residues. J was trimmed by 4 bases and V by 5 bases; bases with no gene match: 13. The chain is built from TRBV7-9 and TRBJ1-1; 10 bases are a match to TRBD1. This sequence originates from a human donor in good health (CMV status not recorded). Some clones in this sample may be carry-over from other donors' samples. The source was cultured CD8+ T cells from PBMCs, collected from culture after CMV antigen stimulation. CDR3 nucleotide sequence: TGTGCCAGCAGCCCCTCTTCGACAGGGGGCATGTTCACTGAAGCTTTCTTT. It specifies CASSPSSTGGMFTEAFF.